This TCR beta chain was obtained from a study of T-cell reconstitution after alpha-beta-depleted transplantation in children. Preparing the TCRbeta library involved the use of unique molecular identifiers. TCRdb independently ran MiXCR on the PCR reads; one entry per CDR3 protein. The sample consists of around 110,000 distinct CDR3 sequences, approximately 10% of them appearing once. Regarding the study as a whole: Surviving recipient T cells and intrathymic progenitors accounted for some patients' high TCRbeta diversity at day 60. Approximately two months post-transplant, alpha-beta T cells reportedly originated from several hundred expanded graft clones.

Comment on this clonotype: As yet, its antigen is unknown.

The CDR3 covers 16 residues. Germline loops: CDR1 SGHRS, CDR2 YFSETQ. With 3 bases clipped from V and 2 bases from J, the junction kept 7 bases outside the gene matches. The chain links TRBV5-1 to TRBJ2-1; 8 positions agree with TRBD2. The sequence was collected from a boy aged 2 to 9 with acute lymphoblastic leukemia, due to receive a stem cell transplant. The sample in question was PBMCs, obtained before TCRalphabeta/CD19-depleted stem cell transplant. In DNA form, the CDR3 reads TGCGCCAGCAGCTACGGAGCCGGGAGGGCCTACAATGAGCAGTTCTTC. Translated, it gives CASSYGAGRAYNEQFF.